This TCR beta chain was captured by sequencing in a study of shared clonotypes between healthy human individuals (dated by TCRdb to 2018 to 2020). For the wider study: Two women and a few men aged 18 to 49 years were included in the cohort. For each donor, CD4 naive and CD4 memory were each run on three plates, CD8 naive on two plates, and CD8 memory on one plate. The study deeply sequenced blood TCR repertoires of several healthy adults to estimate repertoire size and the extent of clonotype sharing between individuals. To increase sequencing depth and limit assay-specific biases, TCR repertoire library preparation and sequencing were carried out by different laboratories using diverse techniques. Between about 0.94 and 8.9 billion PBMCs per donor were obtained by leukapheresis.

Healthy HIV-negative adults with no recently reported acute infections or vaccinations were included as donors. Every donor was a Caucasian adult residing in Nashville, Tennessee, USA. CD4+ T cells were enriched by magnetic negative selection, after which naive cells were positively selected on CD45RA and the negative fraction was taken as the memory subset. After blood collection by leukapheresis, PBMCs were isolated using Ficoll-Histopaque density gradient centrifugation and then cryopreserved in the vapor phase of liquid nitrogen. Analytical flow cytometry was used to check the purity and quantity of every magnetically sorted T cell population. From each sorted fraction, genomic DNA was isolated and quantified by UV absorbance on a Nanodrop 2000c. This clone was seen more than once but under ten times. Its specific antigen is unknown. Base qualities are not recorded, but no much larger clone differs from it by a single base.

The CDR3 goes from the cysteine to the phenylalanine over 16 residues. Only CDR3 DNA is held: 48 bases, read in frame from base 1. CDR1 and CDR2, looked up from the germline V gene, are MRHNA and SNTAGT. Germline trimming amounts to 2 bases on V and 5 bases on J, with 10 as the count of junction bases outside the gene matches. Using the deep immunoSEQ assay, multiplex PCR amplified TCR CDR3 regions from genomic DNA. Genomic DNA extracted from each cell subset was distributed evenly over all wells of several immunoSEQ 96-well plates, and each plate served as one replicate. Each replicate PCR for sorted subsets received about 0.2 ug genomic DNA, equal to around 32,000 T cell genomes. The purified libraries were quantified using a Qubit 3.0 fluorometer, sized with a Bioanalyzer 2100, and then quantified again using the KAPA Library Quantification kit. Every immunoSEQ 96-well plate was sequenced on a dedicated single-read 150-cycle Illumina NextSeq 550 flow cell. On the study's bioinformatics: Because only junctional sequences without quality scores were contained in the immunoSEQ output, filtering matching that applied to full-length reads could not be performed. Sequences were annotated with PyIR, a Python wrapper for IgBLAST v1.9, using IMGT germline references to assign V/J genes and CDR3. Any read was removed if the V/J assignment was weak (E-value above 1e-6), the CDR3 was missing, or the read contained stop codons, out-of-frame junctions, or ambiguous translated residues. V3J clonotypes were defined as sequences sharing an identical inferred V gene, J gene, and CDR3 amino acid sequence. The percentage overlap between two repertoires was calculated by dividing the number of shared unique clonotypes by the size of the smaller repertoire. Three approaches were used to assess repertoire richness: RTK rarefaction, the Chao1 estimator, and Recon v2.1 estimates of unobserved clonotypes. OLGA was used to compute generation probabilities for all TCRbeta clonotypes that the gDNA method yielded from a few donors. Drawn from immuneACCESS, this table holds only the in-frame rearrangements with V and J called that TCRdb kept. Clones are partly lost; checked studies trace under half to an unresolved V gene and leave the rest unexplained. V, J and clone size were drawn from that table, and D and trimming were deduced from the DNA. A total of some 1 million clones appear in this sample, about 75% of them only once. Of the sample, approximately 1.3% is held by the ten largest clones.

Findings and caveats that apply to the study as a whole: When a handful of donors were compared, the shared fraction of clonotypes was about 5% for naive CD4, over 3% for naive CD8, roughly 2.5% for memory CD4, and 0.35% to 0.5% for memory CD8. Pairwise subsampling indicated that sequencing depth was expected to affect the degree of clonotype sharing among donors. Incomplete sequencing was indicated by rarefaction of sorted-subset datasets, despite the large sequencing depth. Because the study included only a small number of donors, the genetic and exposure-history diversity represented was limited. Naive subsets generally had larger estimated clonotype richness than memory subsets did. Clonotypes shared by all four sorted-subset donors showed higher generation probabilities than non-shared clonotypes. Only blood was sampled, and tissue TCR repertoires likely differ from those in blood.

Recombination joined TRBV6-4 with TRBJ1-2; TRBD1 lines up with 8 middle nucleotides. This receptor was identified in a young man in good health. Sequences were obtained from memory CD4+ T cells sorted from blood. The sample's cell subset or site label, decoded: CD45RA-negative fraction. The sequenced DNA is TGTGCCAGCAGTGACGAGGAATGGGACAGGCGGTATGGCTACACCTTC. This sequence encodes CASSDEEWDRRYGYTF.